Below are 2 T cell receptor beta chains sequenced from a single sample in a study of blood T cell repertoires in COVID-19. The method was immunoSEQ multiplex PCR; TCRdb's version includes in-frame clones alone and lacks a portion of them. The repertoire holds 200,000 to 250,000 clones, with 65% to 90% as singletons. The source material was PBMCs or T cells enriched from blood (not recorded which). Every receptor here comes from a man aged 35 to 55 who had recovered from COVID-19.

The V call is TRBV6-4, the J call TRBJ2-5; D is possibly TRBD1 (8 bases). The V and J ends lost 4 bases and 3 bases respectively, with 12 bases between them. Germline loops: CDR1 MRHNA, CDR2 SNTAGT. This CDR3 region has 14 residues. The CDR3 DNA reads TGTGCCAGCAGTGCCACAGGGGGGGAAGAGACCCAGTACTTC. It encodes CASSATGGEETQYF.

J is TRBJ2-7 and V is TRBV5-6; a weak D match, TRBD1 (5 bases). The V gene lost 4 bases and the J gene lost 1 base, with 15 bases spanning the gap. The germline V gene has CDR1 SGHDT and CDR2 YYEEEE. The CDR3 has 15 amino acids. CDR3 in amino acids: CASSHMWGNSYEQYF. Here the CDR3 DNA reads TGTGCCAGCAGCCACATGTGGGGCAATTCCTACGAGCAGTACTTC. The full variable domain, rest sourced from reference TRBV5-6 and TRBJ2-7, is DAGVTQSPTHLIKTRGQQVTLRCSPKSGHDTVSWYQQALGQGPQFIFQYYEEEERQRGNFPDRFSGHQFPNYSSELNVNALLLGDSALYLCASSHMWGNSYEQYFGPGTRLTVT.